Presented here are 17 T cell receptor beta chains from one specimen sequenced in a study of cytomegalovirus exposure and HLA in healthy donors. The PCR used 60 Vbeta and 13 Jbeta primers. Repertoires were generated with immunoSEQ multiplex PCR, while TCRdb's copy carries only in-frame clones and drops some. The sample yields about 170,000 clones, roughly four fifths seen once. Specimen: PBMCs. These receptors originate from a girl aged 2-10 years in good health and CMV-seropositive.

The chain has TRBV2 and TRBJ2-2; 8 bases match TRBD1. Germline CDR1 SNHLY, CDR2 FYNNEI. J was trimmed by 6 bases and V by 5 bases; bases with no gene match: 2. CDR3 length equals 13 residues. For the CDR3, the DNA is TGTGCCAGCAGTTACAGGGGGGCCGGGGAGCTGTTTTTT. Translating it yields CASSYRGAGELFF.

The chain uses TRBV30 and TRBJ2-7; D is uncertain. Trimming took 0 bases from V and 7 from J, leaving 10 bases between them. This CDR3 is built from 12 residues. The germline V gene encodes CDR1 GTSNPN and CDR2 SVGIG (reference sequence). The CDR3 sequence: CAWSVNFLEQYF. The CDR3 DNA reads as TGTGCCTGGAGTGTTAATTTTCTAGAGCAGTACTTC. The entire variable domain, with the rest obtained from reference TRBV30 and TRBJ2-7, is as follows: SQTIHQWPATLVQPVGSPLSLECTVEGTSNPNLYWYRQAAGRGLQLLFYSVGIGQISSEVPQNLSASRPQDRQFILSSKKLLLSDSGFYLCAWSVNFLEQYFGPGTRLTVT.

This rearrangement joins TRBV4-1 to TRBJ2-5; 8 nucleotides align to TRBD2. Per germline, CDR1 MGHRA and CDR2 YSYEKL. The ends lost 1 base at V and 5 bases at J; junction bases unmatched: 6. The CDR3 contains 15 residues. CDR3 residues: CASSQVGTSWETQYF. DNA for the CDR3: TGCGCCAGCAGCCAAGTGGGGACTAGTTGGGAGACCCAGTACTTC.

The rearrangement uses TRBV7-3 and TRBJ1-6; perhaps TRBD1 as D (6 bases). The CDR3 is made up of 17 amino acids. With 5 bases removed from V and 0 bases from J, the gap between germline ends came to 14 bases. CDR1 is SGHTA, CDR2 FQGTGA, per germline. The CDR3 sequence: CASSPRGGRSYNSPLHF. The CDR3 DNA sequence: TGTGCCAGCAGCCCTCGGGGGGGCCGCTCCTATAATTCACCCCTCCACTTT. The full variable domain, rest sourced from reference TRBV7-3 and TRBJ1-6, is GAGVSQTPSNKVTEKGKYVELRCDPISGHTALYWYRQSLGQGPEFLIYFQGTGAADDSGLPNDRFFAVRPEGSVSTLKIQRTERGDSAVYLCASSPRGGRSYNSPLHFGNGTRLTVT.

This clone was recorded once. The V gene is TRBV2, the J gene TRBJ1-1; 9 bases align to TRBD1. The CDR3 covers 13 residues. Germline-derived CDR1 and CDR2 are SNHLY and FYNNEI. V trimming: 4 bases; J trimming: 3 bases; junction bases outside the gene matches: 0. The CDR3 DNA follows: TGTGCCAGCAGTGGACAGGGGGACACTGAAGCTTTCTTT. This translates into CASSGQGDTEAFF. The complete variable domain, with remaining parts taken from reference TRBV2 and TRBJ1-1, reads EPEVTQTPSHQVTQMGQEVILRCVPISNHLYFYWYRQILGQKVEFLVSFYNNEISEKSEIFDDQFSVERPDGSNFTLKIRSTKLEDSAMYFCASSGQGDTEAFFGQGTRLTVV.

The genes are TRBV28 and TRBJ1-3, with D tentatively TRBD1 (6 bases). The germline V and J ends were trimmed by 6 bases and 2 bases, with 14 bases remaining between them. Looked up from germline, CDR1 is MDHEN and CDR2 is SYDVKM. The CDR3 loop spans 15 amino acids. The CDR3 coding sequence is TGTGCCAGCAGACAGCAGGGGAATGCTGGAAACACCATATATTTT. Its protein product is CASRQQGNAGNTIYF.

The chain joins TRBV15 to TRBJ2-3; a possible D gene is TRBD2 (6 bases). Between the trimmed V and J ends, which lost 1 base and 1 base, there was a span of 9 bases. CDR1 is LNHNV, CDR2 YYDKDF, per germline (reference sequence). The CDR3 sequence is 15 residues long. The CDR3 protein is CATSRGLEGTDTQYF. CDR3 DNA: TGTGCCACCAGCAGAGGACTAGAGGGCACAGATACGCAGTATTTT.

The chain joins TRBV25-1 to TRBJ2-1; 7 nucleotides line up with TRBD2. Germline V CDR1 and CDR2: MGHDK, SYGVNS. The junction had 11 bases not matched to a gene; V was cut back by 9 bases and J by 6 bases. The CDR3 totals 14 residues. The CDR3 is CARNRTSGFNEQFF. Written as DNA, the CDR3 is TGTGCCAGAAACCGGACTAGTGGGTTCAATGAGCAGTTCTTC.

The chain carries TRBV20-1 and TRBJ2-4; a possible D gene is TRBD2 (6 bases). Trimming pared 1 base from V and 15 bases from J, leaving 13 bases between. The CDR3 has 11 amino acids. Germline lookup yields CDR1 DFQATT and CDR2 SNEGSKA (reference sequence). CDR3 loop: CSARGAGSWYF. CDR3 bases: TGCAGTGCTAGAGGAGCGGGTTCTTGGTACTTC.

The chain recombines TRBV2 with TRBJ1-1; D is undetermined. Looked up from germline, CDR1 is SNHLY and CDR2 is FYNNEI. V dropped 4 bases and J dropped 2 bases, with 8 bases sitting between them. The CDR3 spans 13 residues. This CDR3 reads CASSGGRNTEAFF. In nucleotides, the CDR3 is TGTGCCAGCAGTGGAGGGAGAAACACTGAAGCTTTCTTT.

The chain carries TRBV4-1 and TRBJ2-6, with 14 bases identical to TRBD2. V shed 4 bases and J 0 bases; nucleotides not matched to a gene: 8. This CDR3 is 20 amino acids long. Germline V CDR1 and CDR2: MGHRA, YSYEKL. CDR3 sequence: CASSRPPGTSGGSGANVLTF. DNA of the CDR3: TGCGCCAGCAGCCGACCCCCCGGGACTAGCGGGGGCTCTGGGGCCAACGTCCTGACTTTC.

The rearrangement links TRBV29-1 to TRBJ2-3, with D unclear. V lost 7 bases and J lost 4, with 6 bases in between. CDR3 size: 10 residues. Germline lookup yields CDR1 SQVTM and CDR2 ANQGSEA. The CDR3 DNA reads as TGCAGCGCGTTTTCAGATACGCAGTATTTT. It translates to CSAFSDTQYF.

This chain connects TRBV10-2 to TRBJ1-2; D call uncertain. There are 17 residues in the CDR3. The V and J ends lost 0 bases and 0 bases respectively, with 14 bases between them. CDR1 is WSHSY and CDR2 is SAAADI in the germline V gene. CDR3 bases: TGCGCCAGCAGTGAGTCGAGGAGGGTGTCCGCTAACTATGGCTACACCTTC. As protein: CASSESRRVSANYGYTF.

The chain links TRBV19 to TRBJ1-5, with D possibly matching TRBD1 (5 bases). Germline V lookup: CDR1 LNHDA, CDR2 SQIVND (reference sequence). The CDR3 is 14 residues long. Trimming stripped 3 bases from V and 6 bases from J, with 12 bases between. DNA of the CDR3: TGTGCCAGTAGTATTCGCCAGGGCGGTCAGCCCCAGCATTTT. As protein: CASSIRQGGQPQHF.

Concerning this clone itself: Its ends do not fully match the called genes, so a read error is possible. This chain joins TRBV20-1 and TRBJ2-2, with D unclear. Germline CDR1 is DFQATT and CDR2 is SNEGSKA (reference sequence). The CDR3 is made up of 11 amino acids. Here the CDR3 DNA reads TGCAGTACCATTAACATCGGGGAGCTGTTTTTT. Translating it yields CSTINIGELFF.

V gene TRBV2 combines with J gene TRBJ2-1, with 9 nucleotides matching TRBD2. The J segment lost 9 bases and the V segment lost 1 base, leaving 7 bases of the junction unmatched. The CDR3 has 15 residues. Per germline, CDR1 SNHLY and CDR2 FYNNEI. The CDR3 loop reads CASSEGASGIGEQFF. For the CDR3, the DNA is TGTGCCAGCAGTGAAGGGGCTAGCGGGATAGGTGAGCAGTTCTTC.

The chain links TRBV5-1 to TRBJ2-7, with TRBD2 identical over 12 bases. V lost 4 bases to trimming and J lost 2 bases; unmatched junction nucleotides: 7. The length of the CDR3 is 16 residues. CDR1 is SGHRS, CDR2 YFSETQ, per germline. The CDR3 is CASSPWTSGDTYEQYF. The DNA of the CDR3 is TGCGCCAGCAGCCCTTGGACTAGCGGGGATACCTACGAGCAGTACTTC. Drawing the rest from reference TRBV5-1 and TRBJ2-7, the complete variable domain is KAGVTQTPRYLIKTRGQQVTLSCSPISGHRSVSWYQQTPGQGLQFLFEYFSETQRNKGNFPGRFSGRQFSNSRSEMNVSTLELGDSALYLCASSPWTSGDTYEQYFGPGTRLTVT.